The 25 T cell receptor beta chains below come from one sample, sequenced in a study of blood T cell repertoires in COVID-19 (TCRdb year 2020). Library method: the immunoSEQ multiplex PCR assay. This immuneACCESS table, as held by TCRdb, lists in-frame sequences with V and J called but not all clones. Of the missing ones, under half trace to an unresolved V gene in checked studies; the others have no known cause. This sample lists fewer than 300,000 clones; approximately 88% were detected once. The top ten clones comprise roughly 1.2% of the sample. Specimen: PBMCs or T cells enriched from blood (not recorded which). These receptors originate from a woman aged 35 to 49 with acute COVID-19.

The chain joins TRBV10-3 to TRBJ2-3; 12 nucleotides agree with TRBD2. This CDR3 is 15 amino acids long. The V gene end was trimmed by 6 bases and the J gene end by 4 bases; junction bases not matched to a gene: 5. The germline V gene encodes CDR1 ENHRY and CDR2 SYGVKD. The CDR3 spells CAIRELAGGPDTQYF. The CDR3 region has the DNA TGTGCCATCAGGGAACTAGCGGGAGGCCCAGATACGCAGTATTTT.

The rearrangement links TRBV24-1 to TRBJ1-1; D may be TRBD1 (6 bases). Looked up from germline, CDR1 is KGHDR and CDR2 is SFDVKD. This CDR3 is 14 amino acids long. Trimming left V 6 bases short and J 1 base short, with 11 bases between. This chain's CDR3 is CATSTSQGNTEAFF. The CDR3 bases are TGTGCCACCAGTACCTCACAGGGGAACACTGAAGCTTTCTTT.

This rearrangement joins TRBV7-3 to TRBJ2-1, with 9 bases aligning to TRBD2. V trimming: 5 bases; J trimming: 3 bases; junction bases outside the gene matches: 5. Per germline, CDR1 SGHTA and CDR2 FQGTGA. CDR3 length: 15 amino acids. The CDR3 DNA reads TGTGCCAGCAGCCGTCTAGCGGGACACTACAATGAGCAGTTCTTC. Translated: CASSRLAGHYNEQFF.

The J gene is TRBJ2-2, the V gene TRBV24-1, with D possibly matching TRBD2 (5 bases). The CDR3 sequence is 14 residues long. The V end was cut by 11 bases, the J end by 5 bases, with 17 bases between. CDR1 and CDR2 (germline): KGHDR, SFDVKD. CDR3: CAIEDTRGTGELFF. For the CDR3, the DNA is TGTGCCATAGAAGACACCCGCGGGACCGGGGAGCTGTTTTTT.

The chain employs TRBV28 and TRBJ1-4; 10 bases fit TRBD1. Germline V CDR1 and CDR2: MDHEN, SYDVKM. V trimming: 6 bases; J trimming: 8 bases; junction bases outside the gene matches: 12. The CDR3 extends over 16 amino acids. The CDR3 spells CASSSTGDRGWEKLFF. The CDR3 DNA is TGTGCCAGCAGCTCAACGGGGGACAGGGGTTGGGAAAAACTGTTTTTT.

This rearrangement joins TRBV28 to TRBJ2-7; 14 nucleotides agree with TRBD2. There are 18 residues in the CDR3. In germline, CDR1 is MDHEN, CDR2 SYDVKM. V dropped 3 bases and J dropped 3; count of bases not matched to a gene: 10. In DNA form, the CDR3 reads TGTGCCAGCAGTTTTTACTTGGGACTAGCGGGAGAAGGCTACGAGCAGTACTTC. Its protein is CASSFYLGLAGEGYEQYF. The variable domain in full, with the rest retrieved from reference TRBV28 and TRBJ2-7, is DVKVTQSSRYLVKRTGEKVFLECVQDMDHENMFWYRQDPGLGLRLIYFSYDVKMKEKGDIPEGYSVSREKKERFSLILESASTNQTSMYLCASSFYLGLAGEGYEQYFGPGTRLTVT.

V and J are TRBV6-4 and TRBJ2-3; 7 bases agree with TRBD2. V trimming: 7 bases; J trimming: 2 bases; junction bases outside the gene matches: 6. The CDR3 consists of 14 residues. Looked up from germline, CDR1 is MRHNA and CDR2 is SNTAGT. The CDR3 DNA is TGTGCCAGCAAGGCTAGCGGCACCACAGATACGCAGTATTTT. Residues: CASKASGTTDTQYF.

V gene TRBV30 combines with J gene TRBJ2-1; tentatively, D is TRBD2 (6 bases). This CDR3 is built from 11 residues. The V gene's germline CDR1 is GTSNPN and CDR2 SVGIG (reference sequence). V lost 3 bases to trimming and J lost 6 bases, with 6 bases between them. The CDR3 DNA reads TGTGCCTGGAGGGGACTCAATGAGCAGTTCTTC. Translated: CAWRGLNEQFF.

V usage is TRBV12-3 or TRBV12-4 and J usage is TRBJ2-2, with no clear D. This CDR3 is built from 13 residues. Trimming stripped 4 bases from V and 6 bases from J, with 9 bases between. The CDR3 reads CASSSLAPGELFF. The CDR3 DNA reads as TGTGCCAGCAGTTCATTAGCCCCCGGGGAGCTGTTTTTT.

The chain couples TRBV5-1 to TRBJ2-2, with TRBD2 matching over 9 bases. V lost 1 base, J lost 1 base, and 5 bases stayed unmatched. This CDR3 is built from 17 residues. Germline-derived CDR1 and CDR2 are SGHRS and YFSETQ. In DNA, the CDR3 is TGCGCCAGCAGCTTGAACGTAGCGGGAGAGAACACCGGGGAGCTGTTTTTT. Amino acids: CASSLNVAGENTGELFF. Full variable domain (missing parts from reference TRBV5-1 and TRBJ2-2): KAGVTQTPRYLIKTRGQQVTLSCSPISGHRSVSWYQQTPGQGLQFLFEYFSETQRNKGNFPGRFSGRQFSNSRSEMNVSTLELGDSALYLCASSLNVAGENTGELFFGEGSRLTVL.

The V and J genes are TRBV19 and TRBJ2-6; the D is unclear. The CDR3 has 15 amino acids. Germline CDR1 LNHDA, CDR2 SQIVND (reference sequence). The V and J ends lost 5 bases and 4 bases respectively, with 12 bases between them. Here the CDR3 DNA reads TGTGCCAGTAGTGAGGTGAGATCCGGGGCCAACGTCCTGACTTTC. Translation: CASSEVRSGANVLTF.

A remark on this clone: A read error may account for a junction end that differs from germline. The rearrangement links TRBV19 to TRBJ2-1, with unresolved D. Germline V gene lookup returns CDR1 LNHDA and CDR2 SQIVND (reference sequence). The CDR3 runs 11 residues. CDR3 sequence (DNA): TGTGCCAGTAGTGTAGACGTTGCGAAGTTCTTC. This sequence encodes CASSVDVAKFF.

This chain links TRBV7-9 with TRBJ2-1; TRBD2 matches 9 bases. The J segment lost 7 bases and the V segment lost 7 bases, leaving 11 bases of the junction unmatched. Germline V CDR1 and CDR2: SEHNR, FQNEAQ (reference sequence). The CDR3 spans 15 residues. This chain's CDR3 is CASTALAGAVNEQFF. CDR3 DNA sequence: TGTGCCAGCACGGCTTTAGCGGGAGCGGTAAATGAGCAGTTCTTC.

The V gene is TRBV7-9, the J gene TRBJ2-3; 8 positions agree with TRBD2. The germline V gene has CDR1 SEHNR and CDR2 FQNEAQ (reference sequence). The CDR3 runs 16 residues. V gave up 5 bases and J gave up 0 bases; unmatched junction bases: 7. The CDR3 DNA sequence: TGTGCCAGCAGCCCCCGAGCGGGAGTAAGCACAGATACGCAGTATTTT. Its protein is CASSPRAGVSTDTQYF.

The CDR3 region is CASGLVPGEQFF. Written as DNA, the CDR3 is TGTGCTAGTGGTTTGGTACCCGGTGAGCAGTTCTTC. The chain carries TRBV12-5 and TRBJ2-1, with D hard to call. With 0 bases removed from V and 9 bases from J, the gap between germline ends came to 6 bases. CDR1 is LGHNT, CDR2 FRNRAP, per germline. CDR3 length: 12 amino acids.

V and J are TRBV12-3 or TRBV12-4 and TRBJ1-2, with 7 bases identical to TRBD1. V gave up 8 bases and J gave up 3 bases; unmatched junction bases: 6. The CDR3 is 13 residues long. CDR3 bases: TGTGCCAGCGGATATACAGGGGACTATGGCTACACCTTC. Translation gives CASGYTGDYGYTF.

On this clone itself: The junction and the germline gene differ at one end; a read error may be behind it. This rearrangement joins TRBV30 to TRBJ1-2; 8 bases are a match to TRBD1. The CDR3 contains 11 residues. Germline-derived CDR1 and CDR2 are GTSNPN and SVGIG (reference sequence). CDR3 DNA sequence: TGTGCCTGGAGTCCATTACAGGGGGACCTTTTC. Amino acids: CAWSPLQGDLF.

The chain employs TRBV7-2 and TRBJ1-5, with D tentatively TRBD1 (6 bases). CDR3 size: 18 residues. The germline V gene has CDR1 SGHTA and CDR2 FQGNSA. The V gene lost 1 base and the J gene lost 2 bases, with 18 bases spanning the gap. This chain's CDR3 is CASSLGVGGGSGNQPQHF. In nucleotides, the CDR3 is TGTGCCAGCAGCTTAGGAGTGGGTGGGGGCAGTGGCAATCAGCCCCAGCATTTT. The variable domain in full, completed from reference TRBV7-2 and TRBJ1-5, reads GAGVSQSPSNKVTEKGKDVELRCDPISGHTALYWYRQSLGQGLEFLIYFQGNSAPDKSGLPSDRFSAERTGGSVSTLTIQRTQQEDSAVYLCASSLGVGGGSGNQPQHFGDGTRLSIL.

This clone was detected only once. The V and J genes are TRBV28 and TRBJ1-5, with D unclear. Germline values: CDR1 MDHEN, CDR2 SYDVKM. V shed 6 bases and J shed 6 bases, with 9 bases lying between them. The CDR3 consists of 12 residues. CDR3 protein: CASSSLTQPQHF. For the CDR3, the DNA is TGTGCCAGCAGCTCCCTAACTCAGCCCCAGCATTTT.

The gene calls are TRBV2 and TRBJ2-5, with a possible D match to TRBD2 (5 bases). The CDR3 runs 12 residues. Germline-derived CDR1 and CDR2 are SNHLY and FYNNEI. Trimming removed 7 bases from V and 3 bases from J, with 9 bases in between. In DNA form, the CDR3 reads TGTGCCAGCAAGGGAGACGAAGAGACCCAGTACTTC. Translated: CASKGDEETQYF.

This chain joins TRBV4-3 and TRBJ1-1, with a weak D call TRBD1 (5 bases). V was shortened by 4 bases and J by 8 bases, with 17 bases between the two germline ends. Germline V gives CDR1 LGHNA, CDR2 YSLEER. This CDR3 has 14 residues. The CDR3 loop is CASSLLLTAGEAFF. CDR3 nucleotides: TGCGCCAGCAGCCTATTGCTGACAGCAGGCGAAGCTTTCTTT.

There are a few counts of this clone. CDR3 DNA sequence: TGTGCCAGCAGGGGACAGATCAATCAGCCCCAGCATTTT. Translated, it gives CASRGQINQPQHF. The chain carries TRBV28 and TRBJ1-5, with 7 bases fitting TRBD1. J was trimmed by 3 bases and V by 6 bases; bases with no gene match: 2. Germline-derived CDR1 and CDR2 are MDHEN and SYDVKM. This CDR3 comprises 13 residues. Looking up the rest from reference TRBV28 and TRBJ1-5 gives the full variable domain: DVKVTQSSRYLVKRTGEKVFLECVQDMDHENMFWYRQDPGLGLRLIYFSYDVKMKEKGDIPEGYSVSREKKERFSLILESASTNQTSMYLCASRGQINQPQHFGDGTRLSIL.

The gene calls are TRBV11-2 and TRBJ2-5; D perhaps matches TRBD2 (5 bases). Trimming left V 5 bases short and J 5 bases short, with 18 bases between. This CDR3 is 15 amino acids long. Germline CDR1 is SGHAT and CDR2 is FQNNGV. The CDR3 nucleotides read TGTGCCAGCAGCGCGCGGACTGCGGGCGAGGAGACCCAGTACTTC. Encoded protein: CASSARTAGEETQYF.

The chain couples TRBV24-1 to TRBJ2-5; 7 bases align to TRBD2. Germline CDR1 and CDR2: KGHDR and SFDVKD. There are 13 residues in the CDR3. V was clipped by 7 bases and J by 5 bases; unmatched bases: 6. The CDR3, as DNA: TGTGCCACCAGGGGAGGGACTTCCGAGACCCAGTACTTC. It specifies CATRGGTSETQYF.

This clone appeared once. Its ends do not fully match the called genes, so a read error is possible. The genes are TRBV20-1 and TRBJ2-7; D may be TRBD2 (6 bases). Per the germline V gene, CDR1 is DFQATT and CDR2 is SNEGSKA (reference sequence). The CDR3 is 11 amino acids. The CDR3 reads CSARKGTGGDF. The CDR3 coding sequence is TGCAGTGCTAGAAAGGGGACTGGAGGGGATTTC.